These 19 T cell receptor beta chains share one sample of origin, sequenced in a study of cytomegalovirus exposure and HLA in healthy donors. Researchers ran the PCR with 60 Vbeta and 13 Jbeta primers. Sequencing was performed with immunoSEQ multiplex PCR; in TCRdb, only in-frame clones are kept and a portion is missing. The table shows approximately 190,000 clones, with roughly 82% occurring only once. Material for sequencing was PBMCs. The source of these receptors is a woman aged 45-60 years in good health and CMV-seropositive.

J is TRBJ2-3 and V is TRBV5-1, with TRBD1 matching over 7 bases. Germline CDR1 and CDR2: SGHRS and YFSETQ. V lost 5 bases and J lost 0; bases outside the gene matches: 3. The CDR3 totals 14 residues. The CDR3 DNA reads as TGCGCCAGCAGTCGGGACAGAAGCACAGATACGCAGTATTTT. Its translation is CASSRDRSTDTQYF. Supplemented by reference TRBV5-1 and TRBJ2-3, the full variable domain reads KAGVTQTPRYLIKTRGQQVTLSCSPISGHRSVSWYQQTPGQGLQFLFEYFSETQRNKGNFPGRFSGRQFSNSRSEMNVSTLELGDSALYLCASSRDRSTDTQYFGPGTRLTVL.

This clone was seen more than once but under ten times. This chain links TRBV7-9 with TRBJ1-1; D gene uncertain. The CDR3 contains 13 residues. Trimming removed 5 bases from V and 3 bases from J, with 10 bases in between. Germline values: CDR1 SEHNR, CDR2 FQNEAQ (reference sequence). The CDR3 nucleotides are TGTGCCAGCAGCCCCCTCCTCGACACTGAAGCTTTCTTT. Protein product: CASSPLLDTEAFF.

In the case of this clone: Other DNA variants within this sample encode the same CDR3. V gene TRBV7-9 combines with J gene TRBJ2-1; TRBD2 might be the D (6 bases). This CDR3 is 13 amino acids long. V was pared by 6 bases and J by 3 bases, with 9 bases between. Germline lookup yields CDR1 SEHNR and CDR2 FQNEAQ (reference sequence). The CDR3 sequence is CASSPGSYNEQFF. The CDR3 DNA follows: TGTGCCAGCAGTCCCGGGAGCTACAATGAGCAGTTCTTC.

CDR3 in amino acids: CATSLRHDRYEQYF. CDR3 DNA sequence: TGTGCCACCAGCTTACGACACGACCGCTACGAGCAGTACTTC. The J gene is TRBJ2-7, the V gene TRBV15; D is undetermined. Germline CDR1 and CDR2: LNHNV and YYDKDF (reference sequence). The CDR3 covers 14 residues. V lost 5 bases and J lost 3, with 14 bases in between.

The V and J genes are TRBV11-2 and TRBJ2-2; D gene unclear. The ends were cut back, 5 bases at V and 5 bases at J, with 6 bases in the middle. The CDR3 runs 12 residues. Germline V gene data show CDR1 as SGHAT and CDR2 as FQNNGV. DNA of the CDR3: TGTGCCAGCAGCACCACTACCGGGGAGCTGTTTTTT. Its protein is CASSTTTGELFF.

The chain links TRBV4-1 to TRBJ1-6; a weak D match, TRBD1 (5 bases). The germline V and J ends were trimmed by 1 base and 14 bases, with 21 bases remaining between them. The length of the CDR3 is 16 residues. The V gene's germline CDR1 is MGHRA and CDR2 YSYEKL. The CDR3 DNA sequence: TGCGCCAGCAGCCAAGGAGTCTCGGACATCCCCAAGGCCCTCCACTTT. Encoded protein: CASSQGVSDIPKALHF.

The V and J genes are TRBV27 and TRBJ2-7; 7 bases are a match to TRBD1. The CDR3 runs to 12 residues. Germline CDR1 reads MNHEY; CDR2 reads SMNVEV (reference sequence). V trimming: 5 bases; J trimming: 5 bases; junction bases outside the gene matches: 3. The CDR3, as DNA: TGTGCCAGCAGTATCACAGGGGACGAGCAGTACTTC. This gives the protein CASSITGDEQYF.

The genes are TRBV30 and TRBJ1-1; possibly TRBD1 for D (6 bases). Trimming took 7 bases from V and 0 from J, leaving 12 bases between them. The CDR3 is 13 amino acids. Germline V gene sequence: CDR1 GTSNPN, CDR2 SVGIG (reference sequence). The CDR3 here is CALTGAVNTEAFF. Written as DNA, the CDR3 is TGTGCCTTGACAGGAGCTGTGAACACTGAAGCTTTCTTT.

Regarding this clone: One end of the junction varies from germline; a read error may be responsible. The chain has TRBV9 and TRBJ2-2; D perhaps matches TRBD2 (6 bases). The CDR3 spans 15 residues. Germline CDR1 and CDR2: SGDLS and YYNGEE. The DNA for the CDR3 is TGTGCCAGCAGCGTAGAGAGGGGAGGTACTACGGAGCTGCTTTTT. Encoded protein: CASSVERGGTTELLF.

The chain has TRBV11-1 and TRBJ2-3; D possibly corresponds to TRBD1 (5 bases). Germline lookup yields CDR1 SGHAT and CDR2 FQDESV (reference sequence). This CDR3 comprises 15 residues. V lost 3 bases, J lost 5 bases, and 15 bases lay in between. The CDR3 region is CASSLLRGLRDTQYF. As DNA, the CDR3 is TGTGCCAGCAGCTTGTTAAGGGGCCTAAGAGATACGCAGTATTTT.

This clone appeared once. The genes are TRBV19 and TRBJ2-5; D may be TRBD1 (5 bases). CDR3 length: 15 amino acids. The germline V gene has CDR1 LNHDA and CDR2 SQIVND (reference sequence). Deletions cut 3 bases from V and 3 bases from J, with 14 bases between. The CDR3 loop reads CASSISAGQKETQYF. CDR3 coding DNA: TGTGCCAGTAGTATCTCCGCAGGGCAAAAAGAGACCCAGTACTTC. Filled out from reference TRBV19 and TRBJ2-5, the complete variable domain reads DGGITQSPKYLFRKEGQNVTLSCEQNLNHDAMYWYRQDPGQGLRLIYYSQIVNDFQKGDIAEGYSVSREKKESFPLTVTSAQKNPTAFYLCASSISAGQKETQYFGPGTRLLVL.

This chain joins TRBV7-3 and TRBJ2-3; 15 bases agree with TRBD2. This CDR3 has 17 residues. CDR1 is SGHTA and CDR2 is FQGTGA in the germline V gene. Losses at the gene ends were 5 bases for V and 7 bases for J; bases not matched to a gene: 10. CDR3 coding DNA: TGTGCCAGCAGCACCAATCCGGGACTAGCGGGGGGAAATACGCAGTATTTT. It encodes CASSTNPGLAGGNTQYF.

The V gene is TRBV5-1, the J gene TRBJ2-5, with D perhaps matching TRBD2 (7 bases). Per germline, CDR1 SGHRS and CDR2 YFSETQ. The germline V and J ends were trimmed by 2 bases and 5 bases, with 13 bases remaining between them. The CDR3 is 14 residues long. The CDR3 spells CASSFEGGRETQYF. Written as DNA, the CDR3 is TGCGCCAGCAGCTTCGAGGGGGGGAGGGAGACCCAGTACTTC.

J is TRBJ1-6 and V is TRBV6-6, with D possibly matching TRBD1 (6 bases). The CDR3 has 14 residues. The germline V and J ends were trimmed by 4 bases and 7 bases, with 11 bases remaining between them. From germline, CDR1 is MNHNY and CDR2 SVGAGI (reference sequence). CDR3 protein: CASSLTGGNSPLHF. The CDR3 DNA is TGTGCCAGCAGTTTGACAGGCGGAAATTCACCCCTCCACTTT.

The genes are TRBV18 and TRBJ2-1; 8 bases align to TRBD2. The ends lost 0 bases at V and 12 bases at J; junction bases unmatched: 13. CDR1 and CDR2 from the germline V gene are KGHSH and LQKENI. This CDR3 region has 16 residues. The CDR3 DNA is TGTGCCAGCTCACCACCCCGGGAGGGGTTGCCGTTTTTGCAGTTCTTC. The encoded protein is CASSPPREGLPFLQFF.

In DNA form, the CDR3 reads TGTGCCAGCACCACGGGGGGCTACGAGCAGTACTTC. This codes for CASTTGGYEQYF. This rearrangement joins TRBV28 to TRBJ2-7; 7 bases agree with TRBD2. The CDR3 length is 12 residues. With 7 bases clipped from V and 3 bases from J, the junction kept 3 bases outside the gene matches. The germline V gene has CDR1 MDHEN and CDR2 SYDVKM.

In DNA form, the CDR3 reads TGTGCCAGCAGCTCCCAGTACCAAGAGACCCAGTACTTC. Its protein is CASSSQYQETQYF. V is TRBV11-2 and J is TRBJ2-5; unclear D gene. The germline CDR1 and CDR2 sequences are SGHAT and FQNNGV. Trimming removed 4 bases from V and 0 bases from J, with 6 bases in between. There are 13 residues in the CDR3.

J is TRBJ1-2 and V is TRBV6-1; D gene uncertain. Trimming removed 7 bases at V and 3 bases at J, with 15 bases between. Germline V CDR1 and CDR2: MNHNS, SASEGT. The CDR3 runs 14 residues. Written as DNA, the CDR3 is TGTGCCAGCACCCAAAGGTGGGAGGACTATGGCTACACCTTC. Protein: CASTQRWEDYGYTF.

Only a few counts were recorded for this clone. The CDR3 protein is CASSSSSGGALDTQYF. The DNA for the CDR3 is TGTGCCAGCAGCTCCTCTAGCGGGGGGGCCTTAGATACGCAGTATTTT. The genes are TRBV7-2 and TRBJ2-3; 12 nucleotides match TRBD2. Germline V gives CDR1 SGHTA, CDR2 FQGNSA. The CDR3 consists of 16 residues. V shed 4 bases and J 5 bases; nucleotides not matched to a gene: 7. Together with reference TRBV7-2 and TRBJ2-3, the CDR3 gives the full variable domain: GAGVSQSPSNKVTEKGKDVELRCDPISGHTALYWYRQSLGQGLEFLIYFQGNSAPDKSGLPSDRFSAERTGGSVSTLTIQRTQQEDSAVYLCASSSSSGGALDTQYFGPGTRLTVL.